Each of the 29 T cell receptor beta chains below was sequenced from the same sample in a study of blood T cell repertoires in COVID-19. Sequenced by immunoSEQ multiplex PCR; TCRdb stores in-frame clones only, minus some. The profile shows about 36,000 clones, around 78% of them singletons. The sequenced material came from peripheral blood. Receptor source: a man aged 55 to 70 with acute or convalescent COVID-19.

The chain joins TRBV2 to TRBJ2-3; a weak D match, TRBD2 (5 bases). The germline gives CDR1 SNHLY, CDR2 FYNNEI. The V end was cut by 7 bases, the J end by 0 bases, with 14 bases between. CDR3 length equals 15 residues. Here the CDR3 DNA reads TGTGCCAGCACTAGGGTTCGGGAAAGCACAGATACGCAGTATTTT. Translation: CASTRVRESTDTQYF.

The chain carries TRBV14 and TRBJ2-7; possibly TRBD1 for D (5 bases). Germline V gene data show CDR1 as SGHDN and CDR2 as FVKESK. The CDR3 has 13 amino acids. Deletions cut 5 bases from V and 2 bases from J, with 10 bases between. The CDR3 here is CASSLTGAYEQYF. The CDR3 DNA is TGTGCCAGCAGCTTAACAGGCGCCTACGAGCAGTACTTC. The full variable domain, its missing parts supplied by reference TRBV14 and TRBJ2-7, is EAGVTQFPSHSVIEKGQTVTLRCDPISGHDNLYWYRRVMGKEIKFLLHFVKESKQDESGMPNNRFLAERTGGTYSTLKVQPAELEDSGVYFCASSLTGAYEQYFGPGTRLTVT.

A single count supports this clone. The gene calls are TRBV12-3 or TRBV12-4 and TRBJ1-3; no clear D gene. The CDR3 contains 12 residues. V dropped 7 bases and J dropped 4 bases, with 8 bases sitting between them. CDR3: CASIYRGNTIYF. DNA of the CDR3: TGTGCCAGCATTTACCGGGGAAACACCATATATTTT.

V usage is TRBV19 and J usage is TRBJ2-7; 10 bases are shared with TRBD1. CDR3 length equals 14 residues. After removal of 6 bases from V and 2 bases from J, the junction contained 4 bases not matched to a gene. Germline CDR1 and CDR2: LNHDA and SQIVND (reference sequence). Written as DNA, the CDR3 is TGTGCCAGTAGCCCCGGGACAGGGGCCTACGAGCAGTACTTC. Its translation is CASSPGTGAYEQYF.

This chain links TRBV20-1 with TRBJ2-7; weak D call: TRBD2 (5 bases). Germline values: CDR1 DFQATT, CDR2 SNEGSKA (reference sequence). The CDR3 length is 12 residues. V was clipped by 3 bases and J by 3 bases, with 9 bases between them. The CDR3 sequence is CSASSSYYEQYF. The CDR3 bases are TGCAGTGCTAGTTCTAGCTACTACGAGCAGTACTTC.

The J gene is TRBJ2-7, the V gene TRBV29-1; a possible D gene is TRBD2 (5 bases). This CDR3 comprises 15 residues. Deletions cut 6 bases from V and 1 base from J, with 19 bases between. The germline gives CDR1 SQVTM, CDR2 ANQGSEA. DNA for the CDR3: TGCAGCGTCGTTCCCCTTGACGGGAAATCCTACGAGCAGTACTTC. Residues: CSVVPLDGKSYEQYF.

The V call is TRBV18, the J call TRBJ1-2; D remains ambiguous. The CDR3 is made up of 13 amino acids. Trimming stripped 3 bases from V and 2 bases from J, with 7 bases between. CDR1 and CDR2 (germline): KGHSH, LQKENI. The CDR3 sequence: CASSPTQNYGYTF. The CDR3 DNA reads TGTGCCAGCTCACCTACACAAAACTATGGCTACACCTTC.

The chain uses TRBV27 and TRBJ2-2, with D possibly being TRBD1 (6 bases). CDR1 MNHEY and CDR2 SMNVEV come from the germline V gene (reference sequence). The V and J ends lost 6 bases and 5 bases respectively, with 10 bases between them. The CDR3 length is 13 residues. The CDR3 DNA sequence: TGTGCCAGCAGGTTACAGGGAACCGGGGAGCTGTTTTTT. Translated, it gives CASRLQGTGELFF.

In this sample, this clone turned up a few times. The genes are TRBV5-6 and TRBJ2-1; weak D call: TRBD2 (5 bases). The V gene lost 4 bases and the J gene lost 7 bases, with 9 bases spanning the gap. The CDR3 length is 12 residues. Germline CDR1 SGHDT, CDR2 YYEEEE. For the CDR3, the DNA is TGTGCCAGCAGCCGCTGGACTAATGAGCAGTTCTTC. This encodes CASSRWTNEQFF.

This clone showed up just a few times. The V and J genes are TRBV28 and TRBJ1-4; TRBD1 matches 8 bases. CDR1 MDHEN and CDR2 SYDVKM come from the germline V gene. V shed 5 bases, J shed 4 bases, and the junction held 6 bases outside the gene matches. This CDR3 region has 15 residues. The CDR3 coding sequence is TGTGCCAGCAGTGGTCAGGACAGGGTTAATGAAAAACTGTTTTTT. Residues: CASSGQDRVNEKLFF.

The chain couples TRBV5-5 to TRBJ1-5, with a tentative D call TRBD1 (5 bases). The germline V gene encodes CDR1 SGHKS and CDR2 YYEKEE (reference sequence). CDR3 length: 14 amino acids. V gave up 0 bases and J gave up 9 bases, with 13 bases separating them. This CDR3 reads CASSLEGVDPPQHF. Here the CDR3 DNA reads TGTGCCAGCAGCTTGGAAGGGGTTGACCCGCCCCAGCATTTT.

The gene calls are TRBV7-8 and TRBJ2-1; D gene uncertain. Germline V gene sequence: CDR1 SGHVS, CDR2 FQNEAQ. The CDR3 contains 11 residues. Trimming removed 2 bases at V and 7 bases at J, with 3 bases between. The CDR3 sequence: CASSLLNEQFF. The CDR3 DNA reads as TGTGCCAGCAGCTTACTTAATGAGCAGTTCTTC.

This chain connects TRBV28 to TRBJ2-3, with 9 bases aligning to TRBD1. In germline, CDR1 is MDHEN, CDR2 SYDVKM. This CDR3 has 14 amino acids. V shed 6 bases, J shed 5 bases, and the junction held 6 bases outside the gene matches. The CDR3 bases are TGTGCCAGCAGCCTACAGGGGGCGATAGATACGCAGTATTTT. It is translated as CASSLQGAIDTQYF. The full variable domain, rest sourced from reference TRBV28 and TRBJ2-3, is DVKVTQSSRYLVKRTGEKVFLECVQDMDHENMFWYRQDPGLGLRLIYFSYDVKMKEKGDIPEGYSVSREKKERFSLILESASTNQTSMYLCASSLQGAIDTQYFGPGTRLTVL.

V gene TRBV15 combines with J gene TRBJ2-2; weak D call: TRBD1 (5 bases). The germline V and J ends were trimmed by 1 base and 1 base, with 10 bases remaining between them. The CDR3 covers 16 residues. Germline V CDR1 and CDR2: LNHNV, YYDKDF (reference sequence). Here the CDR3 reads CATSRAGRENTGELFF. The CDR3 coding sequence is TGTGCCACCAGCAGAGCTGGCAGGGAGAACACCGGGGAGCTGTTTTTT.

The V call is TRBV5-1, the J call TRBJ2-3, with D possibly TRBD2 on 5 matching bases. Trimming shortened V by 4 bases and J by 1 base, and 16 bases separated the two germline ends. Germline V gene data show CDR1 as SGHRS and CDR2 as YFSETQ. The CDR3 is made up of 16 amino acids. This chain's CDR3 is CASSRRWASRTDTQYF. The CDR3 nucleotides are TGCGCCAGCAGCAGGAGGTGGGCCTCGCGCACAGATACGCAGTATTTT. The full variable domain, its missing parts supplied by reference TRBV5-1 and TRBJ2-3, is KAGVTQTPRYLIKTRGQQVTLSCSPISGHRSVSWYQQTPGQGLQFLFEYFSETQRNKGNFPGRFSGRQFSNSRSEMNVSTLELGDSALYLCASSRRWASRTDTQYFGPGTRLTVL.

The chain couples TRBV7-6 to TRBJ1-5; 8 positions match TRBD1. Germline CDR1 reads SGHVS; CDR2 reads FNYEAQ. V shed 1 base and J 4 bases; nucleotides not matched to a gene: 3. This CDR3 is 15 amino acids long. The CDR3 DNA reads as TGTGCCAGCAGCTTAGAACAGGGGGTTAATCAGCCCCAGCATTTT. Residues: CASSLEQGVNQPQHF.

Points on this clone: A read error may account for a junction end that differs from germline. This chain links TRBV7-7 with TRBJ2-5, with 11 bases identical to TRBD2. The CDR3 length is 15 residues. Germline CDR1 and CDR2: SSHAT and FNYEAQ (reference sequence). Here the CDR3 reads CASSLLAGGRETQYF. The CDR3 DNA reads TGTGCTAGCAGCTTGTTAGCGGGAGGGCGAGAGACCCAGTACTTC.

The V call is TRBV19, the J call TRBJ2-5, with D tentatively TRBD1 (5 bases). Germline values: CDR1 LNHDA, CDR2 SQIVND (reference sequence). CDR3 length: 12 amino acids. The V end was cut by 10 bases, the J end by 7 bases, with 16 bases between. The CDR3 is CAKLGHSPTQYF. The CDR3 coding sequence is TGTGCCAAGCTTGGACACTCCCCGACCCAGTACTTC.

This rearrangement joins TRBV15 to TRBJ2-1, with 11 bases aligning to TRBD1. The CDR3 extends over 17 amino acids. The V gene end was trimmed by 4 bases and the J gene end by 8 bases; junction bases not matched to a gene: 13. Per the germline V gene, CDR1 is LNHNV and CDR2 is YYDKDF (reference sequence). The CDR3 bases are TGTGCCACCAGCACGCGGACAGGGGGCCCTTCATTGGATGAGCAGTTCTTC. Translated: CATSTRTGGPSLDEQFF. Based on the CDR3 plus reference TRBV15 and TRBJ2-1, the full variable domain is DAMVIQNPRYQVTQFGKPVTLSCSQTLNHNVMYWYQQKSSQAPKLLFHYYDKDFNNEADTPDNFQSRRPNTSFCFLDIRSPGLGDTAMYLCATSTRTGGPSLDEQFFGPGTRLTVL.

V is TRBV21-1 and J is TRBJ1-5. TRBV21-1 is listed as a pseudogene. The length of the CDR3 is 13 residues. The CDR3 DNA is TGTGCCAGCAGCAAGGGAGGGCATCAGCCCCAGCATTTT. It is translated as CASSKGGHQPQHF.

This clone was seen a few times. The CDR3 spells CASSIDPPRGTQYF. CDR3 nucleotide sequence: TGTGCCAGTAGTATAGATCCCCCTCGAGGGACCCAGTACTTC. V is TRBV19 and J is TRBJ2-5, with D unclear. Trimming shortened V by 0 bases and J by 7 bases, and 12 bases separated the two germline ends. The CDR3 extends over 14 amino acids. Germline V gene sequence: CDR1 LNHDA, CDR2 SQIVND (reference sequence).

The chain combines TRBV5-8 with TRBJ2-3, with D perhaps matching TRBD1 (5 bases). The CDR3 has 15 amino acids. Germline lookup yields CDR1 SGHTS and CDR2 YDEGEE. The V gene lost 2 bases and the J gene lost 6 bases, with 16 bases spanning the gap. The CDR3 coding sequence is TGTGCCAGCAGCTTTCCAGGGCCAGCCATGGATACGCAGTATTTT. Amino acid sequence: CASSFPGPAMDTQYF. The full variable domain, in which reference TRBV5-8 and TRBJ2-3 provide the parts outside the CDR3, is EAGVTQSPTHLIKTRGQQATLRCSPISGHTSVYWYQQALGLGLQFLLWYDEGEERNRGNFPPRFSGRQFPNYSSELNVNALELEDSALYLCASSFPGPAMDTQYFGPGTRLTVL.

The chain carries TRBV11-2 and TRBJ2-2; D is perhaps TRBD2 (6 bases). This CDR3 has 15 residues. CDR1 is SGHAT and CDR2 is FQNNGV in the germline V gene. With 4 bases removed from V and 5 bases from J, the gap between germline ends came to 14 bases. CDR3 bases: TGTGCCAGCAGCTCACGGGGGACTGGTACCGGGGAGCTGTTTTTT. It codes for CASSSRGTGTGELFF.

The rearrangement joins TRBV7-2 to TRBJ2-5, with a possible D match to TRBD1 (5 bases). V lost 5 bases and J lost 0, with 13 bases in between. The germline gives CDR1 SGHTA, CDR2 FQGNSA. This CDR3 has 15 amino acids. The CDR3 DNA reads TGTGCCAGCAGCGCCCGACAGAGGTACCAAGAGACCCAGTACTTC. It codes for CASSARQRYQETQYF.

CDR3 bases: TGTGCCAGCAGCTCTGAGGCCTTGAATGAAAAACTGTTTTTT. Its protein product is CASSSEALNEKLFF. The chain uses TRBV5-4 and TRBJ1-4; D uncertain. Germline CDR1 reads SGHNT; CDR2 reads YYREEE (reference sequence). The CDR3 extends over 14 amino acids. Trimming shortened V by 3 bases and J by 5 bases, and 11 bases separated the two germline ends.

This clone is labeled as medium-sized. This chain connects TRBV4-2 to TRBJ2-1; 8 positions agree with TRBD2. Germline CDR1 and CDR2: LGHNA and YNFKEQ. The CDR3 is 16 amino acids. V lost 2 bases and J lost 7; bases outside the gene matches: 10. In nucleotides, the CDR3 is TGTGCCAGCAGCCAACTTAGCGGAGCGGGGGTAAATGAGCAGTTCTTC. Its protein product is CASSQLSGAGVNEQFF.

The chain has TRBV11-3 and TRBJ2-1; D might be TRBD1 (5 bases). V lost 1 base to trimming and J lost 8 bases, with 15 bases between them. CDR3 length: 15 amino acids. In germline, CDR1 is SGHNT, CDR2 YENEEA. The CDR3 nucleotides are TGTGCCAGCAGCTTAGTTGGATACGAAGGGGATGAGCAGTTCTTC. This translates into CASSLVGYEGDEQFF.

This chain links TRBV29-1 with TRBJ2-3; 8 bases align to TRBD2. CDR1 is SQVTM and CDR2 is ANQGSEA in the germline V gene. V trimming: 2 bases; J trimming: 7 bases; junction bases outside the gene matches: 11. This CDR3 comprises 15 residues. This chain's CDR3 is CSVELAGLALYTQYF. The DNA for the CDR3 is TGCAGCGTTGAATTGGCAGGACTAGCTTTATATACGCAGTATTTT.

This clone has more than one count but fewer than ten. The rearrangement uses TRBV6-4 and TRBJ1-1; a weak D match, TRBD1 (5 bases). V was cut by 5 bases and J by 2 bases, with 9 bases left in between. The V gene's germline CDR1 is MRHNA and CDR2 SNTAGT. This CDR3 has 13 residues. The CDR3 loop reads CASSMTVNTEAFF. CDR3 nucleotide sequence: TGTGCCAGCAGTATGACAGTCAACACTGAAGCTTTCTTT.